This is a list of T cell receptor beta chains from one sample in a study of T cell responses to AZD1222 COVID-19 vaccine. The repertoire was sequenced with immunoSEQ multiplex PCR; TCRdb's copy has only in-frame clones and lacks some. The sample yields about 44,000 clones, 83% seen once. The sample in question was peripheral blood, obtained on day 0 of AZD1222 vaccination. Receptor source: an adult in good health. The CDR3 runs from the conserved cysteine through the conserved F or W. Fields, in order: CDR3 length, clone size, D gene, J gene, V gene, CDR3 DNA, CDR3 protein. The D gene is left open where the match is weak. Some rows have no size entry. The others give once, few or many, or a class for an expanded clone.

>15|-|-|TRBJ1-1|TRBV18
TGTGCCAGCTCTCACAAGGACACCTACAACACTGAAGCTTTCTTT
CASSHKDTYNTEAFF
>24|-|TRBD1|TRBJ2-1|TRBV3-1/TRBV3-2
TGTGCCAGCAGCCACCCTCGGGACAGACCCCTTCCCTCTATTAGCGCCAGCTCCTACAATGAGCAGTTCTTC
CASSHPRDRPLPSISASSYNEQFF
>18|-|TRBD2|TRBJ2-1|TRBV28
TGTGCCAGCAGTGGACTAGCGGGGGGGTTTGCCTCCTACAATGAGCAGTTCTTC
CASSGLAGGFASYNEQFF
>14|once|-|TRBJ1-2|TRBV10-3
TGTGCCATCAGTGAGTCGACAACCTACTATGGCTACACCTTC
CAISESTTYYGYTF
>16|once|-|TRBJ1-3|TRBV14
TGTGCCAGCAGCCAAGTGGGCGGAAGCTCTGGAAACACCATATATTTT
CASSQVGGSSGNTIYF
>14|-|TRBD1|TRBJ2-2|TRBV12-5
TGTGCTAGTGGCACAGACAGGGTTATCGGGGAGCTGTTTTTT
CASGTDRVIGELFF
>16|-|-|TRBJ1-3|TRBV20-1
TGCAGTGCTAGTCCTCCAACCGCTGAGTTCGGAAACACCATATATTTT
CSASPPTAEFGNTIYF
>12|-|-|TRBJ2-7|TRBV28
TGTGCCAGCAGTTCCCCGGTGGGCGAGCAGTACTTC
CASSSPVGEQYF
>14|-|-|TRBJ1-5|TRBV6-5
TGTGCCAGCAGTCTAAACCGGGGTAGGCAGCCCCAGCATTTT
CASSLNRGRQPQHF
>14|-|-|TRBJ1-3|TRBV28
TGTGCCAGCAGTGTGGACCTCTCTGGAAACACCATATATTTT
CASSVDLSGNTIYF
>15|-|TRBD2|TRBJ2-7|TRBV7-2
TGTGCCAGCAGCGAAACCGGGACTAACTCCTACGAGCAGTACTTC
CASSETGTNSYEQYF
>14|-|-|TRBJ2-3|TRBV10-1
TGCGCCAGCAGTGCCGGCAGGACCACAGATACGCAGTATTTT
CASSAGRTTDTQYF